A selection of T cell receptor beta chains follows, all from one sample in a study of cytomegalovirus exposure and HLA in healthy donors. Only in-frame clones appear in the TCRdb table, and some are missing; sequencing was by immunoSEQ multiplex PCR. The sample gives roughly 190,000 clones, approximately 80% of which show up once; about 2.6% is in the top ten. Sequencing was done on a sample of PBMCs. These receptors all stem from a female donor in good health and CMV-seronegative. The CDR3 runs from the conserved cysteine through the conserved F or W. A D gene is named only where the DNA matches it firmly. Size is stated for part of the rows, as once, few or many counts, or as a class when the clone is expanded.

D gene | J gene | clone size | V gene | CDR3 DNA | CDR3 protein
- | TRBJ1-1 | - | TRBV28 | TGTGCCAGCAGTTCCTATACAGGGTTGGAGCAAGCTTTCTTT | CASSSYTGLEQAFF
TRBD2 | TRBJ2-1 | once | TRBV7-3 | TGTGCCAGCAGCCCAATAGGGACTAGCGGGATGATGGAGCAGTTCTTC | CASSPIGTSGMMEQFF
TRBD1 | TRBJ1-2 | - | TRBV7-9 | TGTGCCAGCAGCGCACGGACAGGGGAGAATGGCTACACCTTC | CASSARTGENGYTF
- | TRBJ1-2 | - | TRBV5-1 | TGCGCCAGCAGCTGGGGGGGACCCGGCGACTATGGCTACACCTTC | CASSWGGPGDYGYTF
- | TRBJ1-6 | - | TRBV6-1 | TGTGCCAGCAGTGCTTACTTCACAGGGCGTAATTCACCCCTCCACTTT | CASSAYFTGRNSPLHF
TRBD1 | TRBJ1-3 | - | TRBV2 | TGTGCCAGCAGTGAAGCGACAGGGTATAACACCATATATTTT | CASSEATGYNTIYF
- | TRBJ1-1 | - | TRBV9 | TGTGCCAGCAGCCACGAAGGACACTTTGAAGCTTTCTTT | CASSHEGHFEAFF
- | TRBJ1-1 | once | TRBV5-1 | TGCGCCAGCAGCTTGGTGTTTTCGGGCAGGGATGAAGCTTTCTTT | CASSLVFSGRDEAFF
TRBD1 | TRBJ1-6 | - | TRBV6-1 | TGTGCCAGCAGTGGCCGGACAGGGAGTGGAGTAGAGAATTCACCCCTCCACTTT | CASSGRTGSGVENSPLHF
- | TRBJ2-6 | - | TRBV7-9 | TGTGCCAGCAGTACCTCCGACATTTTCTCTGGGGCCAACGTCCTGACTTTC | CASSTSDIFSGANVLTF
TRBD1 | TRBJ2-2 | - | TRBV19 | TGTGCCAGTAGTACAGGGGGTGTGGCCGGGGAGCTGTTTTTT | CASSTGGVAGELFF
- | TRBJ2-2 | few | TRBV11-3 | TGTGCCAGCAGCCCGGCGGGACCCACCACCGGGGAGCTGTTTTTT | CASSPAGPTTGELFF
TRBD2 | TRBJ2-1 | - | TRBV6-1 | TGTGCCAGCAGCCCTAGCGGGGGGGCCCAGAATGAGCAGTTCTTC | CASSPSGGAQNEQFF
- | TRBJ1-1 | - | TRBV7-2 | TGTGCCAGCAGCTTAGCGTCAGGACTGGATCTTGGCACTGAAGCTTTCTTT | CASSLASGLDLGTEAFF
TRBD1 | TRBJ2-2 | - | TRBV5-1 | TGCGCCAGCAGCTTGGCCGGGACAGCTGCCGCCGGGGAGCTGTTTTTT | CASSLAGTAAAGELFF
- | TRBJ2-3 | - | TRBV28 | TGTGCCAGCAGTTTAGAGGCTTATACGCAGTATTTT | CASSLEAYTQYF
- | TRBJ1-2 | once | TRBV5-1 | TGCGCCAGCAGCATGGGTCACGGAGATGGCTACACCTTC | CASSMGHGDGYTF
- | TRBJ2-7 | few | TRBV6-5 | TGTGCCAGCAGTTACGAGAGCTCCTACGAGCAGTACTTC | CASSYESSYEQYF
TRBD1 | TRBJ2-3 | once | TRBV29-1 | TGCAGCTGCAGGGACAGGGGAGGAGGTACGCAGTATTTT | CSCRDRGGGTQYF
TRBD2 | TRBJ2-3 | - | TRBV6-4 | TGTGCCAGCAGTGACTCGGGCGGGGGGGCCTCAGATACGCAGTATTTT | CASSDSGGGASDTQYF
- | TRBJ1-6 | once | TRBV9 | TGTGCCAGCAGCGTTTTAGGACAAGCTAATTCACCCCTCCACTTT | CASSVLGQANSPLHF
- | TRBJ2-7 | - | TRBV9 | TGTGCCAGCAGCGTATCTAGCGTGTACTCCTACGAGCAGTACTTC | CASSVSSVYSYEQYF
- | TRBJ2-1 | - | TRBV11-2 | TGTGCCAGCAACGCCGGAGGGAATGAGCAGTTCTTC | CASNAGGNEQFF
- | TRBJ2-1 | - | TRBV27 | TGTGCCAGCAGTTTCCGGGGATACAATGAGCAGTTCTTC | CASSFRGYNEQFF
- | TRBJ2-7 | few | TRBV7-2 | TGTGCCAGCAGCTTAACTCGAAGGGGAGGTTACGAGCAGTACTTC | CASSLTRRGGYEQYF
- | TRBJ1-4 | - | TRBV6-6 | TGTGCCAGCACCCCTGGGGGGGGGCTGGGCGAAAAACTGTTTTTT | CASTPGGGLGEKLFF
TRBD2 | TRBJ2-3 | - | TRBV19 | TGTGCCAGTAGTTTCGCGGGGGCAGATACGCAGTATTTT | CASSFAGADTQYF